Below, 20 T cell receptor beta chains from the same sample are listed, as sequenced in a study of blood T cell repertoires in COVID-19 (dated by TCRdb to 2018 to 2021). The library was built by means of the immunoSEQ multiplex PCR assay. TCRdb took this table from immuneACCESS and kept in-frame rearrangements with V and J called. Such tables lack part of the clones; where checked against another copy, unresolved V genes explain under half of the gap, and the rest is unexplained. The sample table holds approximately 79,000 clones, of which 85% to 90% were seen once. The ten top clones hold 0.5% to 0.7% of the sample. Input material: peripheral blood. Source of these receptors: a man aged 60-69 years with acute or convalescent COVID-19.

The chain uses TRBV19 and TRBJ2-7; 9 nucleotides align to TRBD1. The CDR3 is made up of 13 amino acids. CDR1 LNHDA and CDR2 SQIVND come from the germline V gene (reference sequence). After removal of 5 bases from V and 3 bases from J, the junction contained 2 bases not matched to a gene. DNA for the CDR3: TGTGCCAGTAGTCCGACAGGGGGCTACGAGCAGTACTTC. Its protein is CASSPTGGYEQYF.

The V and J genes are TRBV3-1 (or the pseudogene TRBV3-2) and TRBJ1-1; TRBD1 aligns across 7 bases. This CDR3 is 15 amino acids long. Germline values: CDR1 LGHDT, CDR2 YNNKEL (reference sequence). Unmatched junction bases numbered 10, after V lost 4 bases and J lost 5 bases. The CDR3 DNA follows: TGTGCCAGCAGCCTCAAGGGGGCAGGGGTTACTGAAGCTTTCTTT. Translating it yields CASSLKGAGVTEAFF.

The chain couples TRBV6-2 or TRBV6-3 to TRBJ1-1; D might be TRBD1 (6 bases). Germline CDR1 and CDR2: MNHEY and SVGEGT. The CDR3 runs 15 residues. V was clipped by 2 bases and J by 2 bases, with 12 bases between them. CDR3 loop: CASSYHRDTNTEAFF. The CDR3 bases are TGTGCCAGCAGTTACCACCGGGACACAAACACTGAAGCTTTCTTT.

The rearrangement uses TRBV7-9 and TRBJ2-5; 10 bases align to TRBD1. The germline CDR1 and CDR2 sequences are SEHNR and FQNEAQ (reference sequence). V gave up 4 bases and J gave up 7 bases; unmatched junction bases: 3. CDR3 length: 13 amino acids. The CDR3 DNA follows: TGTGCCAGCAGCTCCCGACAGGGGGCGACCCAGTACTTC. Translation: CASSSRQGATQYF.

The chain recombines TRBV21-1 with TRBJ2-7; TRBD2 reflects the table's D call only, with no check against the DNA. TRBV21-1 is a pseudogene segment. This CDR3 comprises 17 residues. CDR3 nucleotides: TGTGCCAGCAGCTCCCCCCGCATCGGGGTCTTTGCCTACGAGCAGTACTTC. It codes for CASSSPRIGVFAYEQYF.

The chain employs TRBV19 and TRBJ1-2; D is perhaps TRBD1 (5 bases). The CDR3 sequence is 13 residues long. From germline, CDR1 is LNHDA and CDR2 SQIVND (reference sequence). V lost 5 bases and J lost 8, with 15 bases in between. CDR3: CASSQGVGGGYTF. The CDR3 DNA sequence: TGTGCCAGTAGTCAGGGTGTCGGGGGAGGCTACACCTTC.

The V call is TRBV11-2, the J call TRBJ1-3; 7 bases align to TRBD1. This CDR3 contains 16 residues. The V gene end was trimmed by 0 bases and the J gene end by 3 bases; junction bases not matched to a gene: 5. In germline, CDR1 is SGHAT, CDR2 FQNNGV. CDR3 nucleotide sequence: TGTGCCAGCAGCTTAGAAGGACAGGCCTTTGGAAACACCATATATTTT. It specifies CASSLEGQAFGNTIYF.

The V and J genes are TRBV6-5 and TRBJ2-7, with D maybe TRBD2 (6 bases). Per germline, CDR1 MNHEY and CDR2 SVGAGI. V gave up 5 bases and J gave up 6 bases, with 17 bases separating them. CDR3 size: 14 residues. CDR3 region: CASSLTLPGGEQYF. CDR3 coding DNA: TGTGCCAGCAGTCTAACGCTTCCCGGGGGCGAGCAGTACTTC.

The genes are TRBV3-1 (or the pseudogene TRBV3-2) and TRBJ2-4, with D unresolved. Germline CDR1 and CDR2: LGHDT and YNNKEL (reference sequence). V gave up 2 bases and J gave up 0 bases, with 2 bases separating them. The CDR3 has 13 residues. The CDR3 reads CASSQLAKNIQYF. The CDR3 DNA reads TGTGCCAGCAGCCAACTAGCCAAAAACATTCAGTACTTC.

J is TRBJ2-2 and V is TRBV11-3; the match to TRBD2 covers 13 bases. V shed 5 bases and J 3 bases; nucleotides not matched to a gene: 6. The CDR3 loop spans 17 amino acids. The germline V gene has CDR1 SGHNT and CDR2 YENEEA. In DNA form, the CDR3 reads TGTGCCAGCAGCCCGGGCGGACTAGCGGGAGACACCGGGGAGCTGTTTTTT. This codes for CASSPGGLAGDTGELFF. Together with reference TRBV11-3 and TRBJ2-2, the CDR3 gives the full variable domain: EAGVVQSPRYKIIEKKQPVAFWCNPISGHNTLYWYLQNLGQGPELLIRYENEEAVDDSQLPKDRFSAERLKGVDSTLKIQPAELGDSAVYLCASSPGGLAGDTGELFFGEGSRLTVL.

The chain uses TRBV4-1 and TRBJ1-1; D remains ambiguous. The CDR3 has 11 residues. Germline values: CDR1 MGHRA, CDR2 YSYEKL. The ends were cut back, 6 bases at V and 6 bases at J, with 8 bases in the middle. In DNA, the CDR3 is TGCGCCAGCAGTCACGGGGCTGAAGCTTTCTTT. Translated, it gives CASSHGAEAFF.

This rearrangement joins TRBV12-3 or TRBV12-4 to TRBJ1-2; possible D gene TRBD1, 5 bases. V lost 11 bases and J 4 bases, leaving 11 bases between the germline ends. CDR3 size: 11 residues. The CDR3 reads CALGGIYGYTF. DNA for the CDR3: TGTGCCCTGGGGGGAATCTATGGCTACACCTTC.

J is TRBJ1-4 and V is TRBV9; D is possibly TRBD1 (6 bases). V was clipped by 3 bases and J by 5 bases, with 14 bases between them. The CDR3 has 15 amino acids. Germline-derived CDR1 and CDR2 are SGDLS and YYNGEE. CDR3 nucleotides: TGTGCCAGCAGCGCCAGGGGAACATCGAATGAAAAACTGTTTTTT. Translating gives CASSARGTSNEKLFF. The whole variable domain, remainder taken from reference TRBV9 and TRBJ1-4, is DSGVTQTPKHLITATGQRVTLRCSPRSGDLSVYWYQQSLDQGLQFLIQYYNGEERAKGNILERFSAQQFPDLHSELNLSSLELGDSALYFCASSARGTSNEKLFFGSGTQLSVL.

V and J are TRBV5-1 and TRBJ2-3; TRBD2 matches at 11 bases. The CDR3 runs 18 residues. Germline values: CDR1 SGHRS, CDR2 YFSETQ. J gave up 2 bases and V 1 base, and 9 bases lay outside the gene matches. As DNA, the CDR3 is TGCGCCAGCAGCTTGAAGGCCCCGACTAGCGGGGTCACAGATACGCAGTATTTT. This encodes CASSLKAPTSGVTDTQYF.

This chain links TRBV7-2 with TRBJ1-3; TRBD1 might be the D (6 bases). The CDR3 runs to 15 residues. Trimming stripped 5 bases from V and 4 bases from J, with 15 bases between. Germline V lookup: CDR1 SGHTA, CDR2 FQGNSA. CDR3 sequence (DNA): TGTGCCAGCAGCCAAATACAGGGCACAGGAAACACCATATATTTT. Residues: CASSQIQGTGNTIYF.

CDR3 region: CASSVSGGYNEQFF. In nucleotides, the CDR3 is TGTGCCAGCAGCGTTAGCGGGGGTTACAATGAGCAGTTCTTC. The chain employs TRBV9 and TRBJ2-1; 9 bases align to TRBD2. V trimming: 2 bases; J trimming: 4 bases; junction bases outside the gene matches: 1. The CDR3 runs to 14 residues. The germline V gene encodes CDR1 SGDLS and CDR2 YYNGEE.

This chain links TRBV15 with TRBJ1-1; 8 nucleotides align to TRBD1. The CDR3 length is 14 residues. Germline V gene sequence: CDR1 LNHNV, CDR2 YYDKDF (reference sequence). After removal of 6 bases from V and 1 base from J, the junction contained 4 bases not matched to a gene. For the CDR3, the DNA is TGTGCCACCAGAGGGCAGGGGGCGAACACTGAAGCTTTCTTT. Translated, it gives CATRGQGANTEAFF.

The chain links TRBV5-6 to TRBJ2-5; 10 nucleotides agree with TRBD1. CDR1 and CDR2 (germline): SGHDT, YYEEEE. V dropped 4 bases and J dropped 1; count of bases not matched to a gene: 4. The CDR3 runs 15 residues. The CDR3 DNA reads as TGTGCCAGCAGCATGGGACAGGGGATCCAAGAGACCCAGTACTTC. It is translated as CASSMGQGIQETQYF.

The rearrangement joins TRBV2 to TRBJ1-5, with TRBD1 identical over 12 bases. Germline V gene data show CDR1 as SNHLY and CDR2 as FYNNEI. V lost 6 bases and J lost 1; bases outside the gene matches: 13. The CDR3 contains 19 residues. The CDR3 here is CASSGAGTGGDPSNQPQHF. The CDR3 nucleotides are TGTGCCAGCAGCGGGGCAGGGACAGGGGGCGACCCGAGCAATCAGCCCCAGCATTTT.

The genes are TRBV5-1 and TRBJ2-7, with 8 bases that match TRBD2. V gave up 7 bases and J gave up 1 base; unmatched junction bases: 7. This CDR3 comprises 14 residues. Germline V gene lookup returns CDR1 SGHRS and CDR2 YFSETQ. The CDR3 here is CASREGELSYEQYF. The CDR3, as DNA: TGCGCCAGCCGGGAGGGTGAATTATCCTACGAGCAGTACTTC.